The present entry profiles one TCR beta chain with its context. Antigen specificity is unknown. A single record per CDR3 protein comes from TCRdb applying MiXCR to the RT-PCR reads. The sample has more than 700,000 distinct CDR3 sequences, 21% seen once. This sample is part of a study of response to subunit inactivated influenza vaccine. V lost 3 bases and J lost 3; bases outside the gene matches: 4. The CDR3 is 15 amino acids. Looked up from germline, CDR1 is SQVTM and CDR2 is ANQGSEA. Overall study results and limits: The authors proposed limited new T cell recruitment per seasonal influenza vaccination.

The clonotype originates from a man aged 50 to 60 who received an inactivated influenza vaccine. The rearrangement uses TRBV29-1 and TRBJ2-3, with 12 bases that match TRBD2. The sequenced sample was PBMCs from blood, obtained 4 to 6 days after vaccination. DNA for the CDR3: TGCAGCGTTGAGTCGACTAGCGGGGGAACAGATACGCAGTATTTT. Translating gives CSVESTSGGTDTQYF.